These T cell receptor beta chains were read from a single sample in a study of T-cell memory formation after mild COVID-19. TCRdb re-derived calls from the 5' RACE reads in MiXCR, one entry per CDR3 protein. The sample lists about 340,000 distinct CDR3 sequences, approximately 12% seen once, with about 22% in the top ten. The source material was PBMCs or a T cell subset sorted from them (not recorded which). These receptor sequences come from a young man who had mild COVID-19 (a few samples of this study predate the infection). Cell type and time point are not known. CDR3s include the opening cysteine and the closing phenylalanine or tryptophan. Some rows have no size entry. The others give once, few or many, or a class for an expanded clone.

NA	TRBJ1-4	TRBV6-4	CTSSPGQGNEKLFF
few	TRBJ2-2	TRBV12-3/TRBV12-4	CASSGRDRGRWELFF
NA	TRBJ2-3	TRBV20-1	CSASGLSVSDTQYF
NA	TRBJ1-1	TRBV7-9	CASSFNRGEGEAFF
few	TRBJ2-5	TRBV5-1	CASSLANGASETQYF
few	TRBJ1-4	TRBV6-2/TRBV6-3	CASSYSKARNEKLFF
few	TRBJ1-5	TRBV7-8	CASSRDRQLNSDGFPYQPQHF
NA	TRBJ2-7	TRBV12-3/TRBV12-4	CASSRDGAYEQYF
NA	TRBJ2-5	TRBV20-1	CSARDPWGEETQYF
many	TRBJ2-5	TRBV5-1	CASGSGTGRSETQYF
NA	TRBJ2-4	TRBV2	CASSKGLAGGIQYF
NA	TRBJ2-3	TRBV28	CASSTFPWTQYF
NA	TRBJ2-3	TRBV6-5	CASSLGPYQYF
few	TRBJ2-2	TRBV5-1	CASSFTGRTGELFF
few	TRBJ1-1	TRBV7-2	CASSQRSGTGHLNTEAFF
many	TRBJ1-1	TRBV6-6	CASSFRQGMNTEAFF
many	TRBJ2-7	TRBV5-1	CASSLTVGYEQYF
few	TRBJ1-1	TRBV30	CAWSDRQGNTEAFF